This T cell receptor (beta chain) derives from a study of control samples from healthy donors and cancer patients. Germline values: CDR1 SGHDT, CDR2 YYEEEE. The CDR3 runs to 19 residues. V trimming: 0 bases; J trimming: 2 bases; junction bases outside the gene matches: 13. TCRdb's table, derived via immunoSEQ multiplex PCR, lists solely in-frame clones and lacks some. The data contain hundreds of thousands of clones, approximately 90% of them seen just once; the ten biggest clones take up around 6.4%. The sequenced material came from PBMCs. The rearrangement joins TRBV5-6 to TRBJ2-2; TRBD2 aligns across 7 bases. The source of this sequence is a man aged 40-55 years with head and neck cancer. Written as DNA, the CDR3 is TGTGCCAGCAGCTTGGAGGTCGGTAGCGGGTGGTCAAACACCGGGGAGCTGTTTTTT. Amino acid sequence: CASSLEVGSGWSNTGELFF.